The next 11 T cell receptor beta chains were all read from a single sample in a study of cytomegalovirus exposure and HLA in healthy donors. 13 Jbeta primers and 60 Vbeta primers were used for the PCR. Method: immunoSEQ multiplex PCR; TCRdb's copy keeps in-frame clones and lacks some. The top ten hold about 0.21% of the sample, which has 150,000 to 200,000 clones, roughly 87% seen once. The sequenced material came from PBMCs. The receptor set was obtained from a girl less than two years old in good health and CMV-seronegative.

The chain couples TRBV21-1 to TRBJ2-5; the D call TRBD2 from the table was never checked on the DNA. TRBV21-1 is described as a pseudogene. This CDR3 has 14 residues. This CDR3 is CASSKSEGKETQYF. CDR3 nucleotide sequence: TGTGCCAGCAGCAAATCGGAGGGGAAAGAGACCCAGTACTTC.

The chain has TRBV29-1 and TRBJ1-5; 8 bases match TRBD1. The CDR3 length is 13 residues. V shed 6 bases and J 6 bases; nucleotides not matched to a gene: 7. Per the germline V gene, CDR1 is SQVTM and CDR2 is ANQGSEA. CDR3 amino acids: CSVQGAGGQPQHF. CDR3 DNA sequence: TGCAGCGTGCAGGGGGCTGGGGGTCAGCCCCAGCATTTT.

This chain links TRBV5-1 with TRBJ1-1, with 9 positions matching TRBD1. Trimming removed 5 bases from V and 8 bases from J; junction bases left unmatched: 7. This CDR3 comprises 13 residues. The germline V gene encodes CDR1 SGHRS and CDR2 YFSETQ. CDR3 in amino acids: CASSSRQGVEAFF. CDR3 DNA sequence: TGCGCCAGCAGTTCCCGACAGGGGGTGGAAGCTTTCTTT. The complete variable domain, with remaining parts taken from reference TRBV5-1 and TRBJ1-1, reads KAGVTQTPRYLIKTRGQQVTLSCSPISGHRSVSWYQQTPGQGLQFLFEYFSETQRNKGNFPGRFSGRQFSNSRSEMNVSTLELGDSALYLCASSSRQGVEAFFGQGTRLTVV.

This clone was counted a single time. The V gene is TRBV27, the J gene TRBJ1-4; 12 bases map to TRBD1. Germline V gene sequence: CDR1 MNHEY, CDR2 SMNVEV (reference sequence). V dropped 6 bases and J dropped 4; count of bases not matched to a gene: 3. This CDR3 comprises 15 residues. The CDR3 spells CASRGQGAGNEKLFF. CDR3 in DNA: TGTGCCAGCAGGGGACAGGGGGCAGGTAATGAAAAACTGTTTTTT.

The genes are TRBV7-9 and TRBJ2-1; 12 bases align to TRBD2. Germline V lookup: CDR1 SEHNR, CDR2 FQNEAQ (reference sequence). The CDR3 runs to 19 residues. Trimming at V came to 4 bases and at J to 7 bases, leaving 17 bases not matched to a gene. As DNA, the CDR3 is TGTGCCAGCAGCTCGCATACTAGCGGGGGGTTGCTCTTTGAGAATGAGCAGTTCTTC. It yields the protein CASSSHTSGGLLFENEQFF.

CDR3 nucleotide sequence: TGTGCCAGCAGTGTAGCACTAGCGGTCCAAGAGACCCAGTACTTC. This translates into CASSVALAVQETQYF. This sequence joins TRBV2 and TRBJ2-5, with 8 bases fitting TRBD2. Germline V CDR1 and CDR2: SNHLY, FYNNEI. Trimming at V came to 4 bases and at J to 1 base, leaving 5 bases not matched to a gene. This CDR3 has 15 residues.

The chain is built from TRBV19 and TRBJ2-7; D might be TRBD2 (5 bases). In germline, CDR1 is LNHDA, CDR2 SQIVND (reference sequence). There are 15 residues in the CDR3. V was cut by 7 bases and J by 8 bases, with 24 bases left in between. The DNA for the CDR3 is TGTGCCAGTATGGCGGGTAGTGCAGCTAGTTTTCAGCAGTACTTC. Its translation is CASMAGSAASFQQYF.

On this clone itself: Other nucleotide sequences in the sample specify the same CDR3. The chain combines TRBV5-1 with TRBJ2-7, with 9 bases aligning to TRBD1. Germline values: CDR1 SGHRS, CDR2 YFSETQ. The CDR3 sequence is 16 residues long. The J segment lost 5 bases and the V segment lost 0 bases, leaving 9 bases of the junction unmatched. CDR3 sequence (DNA): TGCGCCAGCAGCTTGGGTTTGGGACAGGGCCTTCACGAGCAGTACTTC. Its translation is CASSLGLGQGLHEQYF.

Remarks on this clone: Other DNA sequences in this sample translate to the same CDR3. The chain carries TRBV7-3 and TRBJ2-7; 8 nucleotides agree with TRBD1. The length of the CDR3 is 12 residues. Germline CDR1 is SGHTA and CDR2 is FQGTGA. Losses at the gene ends were 4 bases for V and 6 bases for J; bases not matched to a gene: 2. As DNA, the CDR3 is TGTGCCAGCAGCTCTGGACAGGGCGAGCAGTACTTC. Its translation is CASSSGQGEQYF.

V usage is TRBV7-9 and J usage is TRBJ2-1; 9 bases fit TRBD1. Trimming at V came to 3 bases and at J to 5 bases, leaving 8 bases not matched to a gene. The CDR3 runs 16 residues. Germline CDR1 SEHNR, CDR2 FQNEAQ (reference sequence). The CDR3 sequence is CASSFATGGANNEQFF. Here the CDR3 DNA reads TGTGCCAGCAGCTTCGCAACAGGGGGCGCTAACAATGAGCAGTTCTTC. Using reference TRBV7-9 and TRBJ2-1 for the parts outside the CDR3, the full variable domain is DTGVSQNPRHKITKRGQNVTFRCDPISEHNRLYWYRQTLGQGPEFLTYFQNEAQLEKSRLLSDRFSAERPKGSFSTLEIQRTEQGDSAMYLCASSFATGGANNEQFFGPGTRLTVL.

About this clone: An end of the junction does not agree with germline; a read error may underlie this. The rearrangement joins TRBV7-9 to TRBJ2-7, with D uncertain. Per the germline V gene, CDR1 is SEHNR and CDR2 is FQNEAQ (reference sequence). The CDR3 spans 11 residues. CDR3 sequence reads: CSSSAHNEQYF. As DNA, the CDR3 is TGTTCCAGCAGCGCCCACAACGAGCAGTACTTC.